The T cell receptor (beta chain) under discussion was sequenced for a study of T cell responses to AZD1222 COVID-19 vaccine. Whole-study findings and limits: Within unmutated variant regions lay the reported targets of nearly half of spike-specific TCRs. Researchers took repertoire samples only after the peak T cell response had come.

The CDR3 contains 15 residues. Germline V CDR1 and CDR2: SEHNR, FQNEAQ (reference sequence). Assay used: immunoSEQ multiplex PCR; TCRdb lists only in-frame clones, some missing. The sample contains 70,000 to 100,000 clones, 80% to 95% of which appear only once. A word on this clone: The antigen is not known. One junction end disagrees with the germline gene, perhaps due to a read error.

This clonotype was obtained from an adult who received the AZD1222 COVID-19 vaccine. The chain joins TRBV7-9 to TRBJ1-4; no firm D call. Here the sequenced sample was peripheral blood, taken 28 days after the second AZD1222 dose. CDR3 in DNA: TGTGCCAGCAGCCTAGCGGGTGCAACTAATGAAAAACTGTTTTTT. Amino acids: CASSLAGATNEKLFF.